A single sample gave rise to the 21 T cell receptor beta chains below, sequenced in a study of CD8+ T cells in alopecia areata. As for treatment: oral pan-JAK inhibitor, 5-10 mg twice daily. cDNA serving as the sequencing template came from extracted, reverse transcribed RNA. Assay used: immunoSEQ multiplex PCR; TCRdb lists only in-frame clones, some missing. This table holds 200,000 to 250,000 clones, roughly two fifths found once. The source was CD4+ T cells sorted from blood, collected at roughly week 30, from a patient treated with tofacitinib. The receptors were sampled from a human donor with alopecia areata.

This clone was found a few times. This chain links TRBV6-1 with TRBJ1-1; D is unclear. Germline CDR1 is MNHNS and CDR2 is SASEGT. Deletions cut 10 bases from V and 3 bases from J, with 15 bases between. There are 13 residues in the CDR3. The chain's CDR3 is CATAEWSYTEAFF. The CDR3 DNA is TGTGCCACCGCTGAGTGGTCCTACACTGAAGCTTTCTTT.

On this clone itself: A single base separates this from a much larger clone, so it may be a read error. The chain couples TRBV4-1 to TRBJ1-1; D is undetermined. Trimming shortened V by 1 base and J by 6 bases, and 18 bases separated the two germline ends. This CDR3 is 16 amino acids long. Germline V gene data show CDR1 as MGHRA and CDR2 as YSYEKL. The CDR3 reads CASSQVSFEGSPEAFF. DNA for the CDR3: TGCGCCAGCAGCCAAGTTTCTTTTGAGGGTAGCCCTGAAGCTTTCTTT.

A few counts support this clone. The chain joins TRBV2 to TRBJ2-7; D remains unclear. The CDR3 is made up of 14 amino acids. Germline CDR1 SNHLY, CDR2 FYNNEI. With 1 base removed from V and 0 bases from J, the gap between germline ends came to 7 bases. DNA of the CDR3: TGTGCCAGCAGTGAAGGGCGGCTCTCCTACGAGCAGTACTTC. Protein: CASSEGRLSYEQYF.

The V gene is TRBV7-2, the J gene TRBJ2-1; 13 nucleotides agree with TRBD2. Germline CDR1 reads SGHTA; CDR2 reads FQGNSA. This CDR3 has 15 residues. V lost 5 bases and J lost 7; bases outside the gene matches: 5. CDR3 region: CASSLTSGRSNEQFF. The CDR3 DNA follows: TGTGCCAGCAGCCTGACTAGCGGGAGGTCGAATGAGCAGTTCTTC.

The V call is TRBV27, the J call TRBJ1-5, with no clear D. Germline V gives CDR1 MNHEY, CDR2 SMNVEV (reference sequence). V lost 2 bases, J lost 2 bases, and 10 bases lay in between. The CDR3 totals 15 residues. The CDR3 region has the DNA TGTGCCAGCAGTTTACTCGGAGGTGGCAATCAGCCCCAGCATTTT. It is translated as CASSLLGGGNQPQHF.

J is TRBJ2-6 and V is TRBV30, with no clear D. The CDR3 covers 15 residues. Germline CDR1 GTSNPN, CDR2 SVGIG (reference sequence). V was cut by 2 bases and J by 0 bases, with 8 bases left in between. The CDR3 nucleotides read TGTGCCTGGAGTAATCGGGTCTCTGGGGCCAACGTCCTGACTTTC. Translating gives CAWSNRVSGANVLTF.

The chain recombines TRBV18 with TRBJ1-1, with D perhaps matching TRBD1 (5 bases). V was shortened by 3 bases and J by 10 bases, with 21 bases between the two germline ends. Germline V CDR1 and CDR2: KGHSH, LQKENI. This CDR3 region has 15 residues. DNA for the CDR3: TGTGCCAGCTCACCTCCGAGTTTTGGCAGGGTCGGAGCTTTCTTT. This gives the protein CASSPPSFGRVGAFF.

This clone showed up just once. The V call is TRBV15, the J call TRBJ2-7, with TRBD2 identical over 9 bases. Germline trimming cut 1 base from V and 5 bases from J; bases unmatched to any gene: 9. CDR1 and CDR2 from the germline V gene are LNHNV and YYDKDF (reference sequence). This CDR3 contains 16 residues. The CDR3 DNA sequence: TGTGCCACCAGCAGAGTTACCGGGACTAGCAGCAACGAGCAGTACTTC. It encodes CATSRVTGTSSNEQYF.

This chain links TRBV7-2 with TRBJ1-1, with a tentative D call TRBD1 (5 bases). Trimming removed 2 bases at V and 8 bases at J, with 9 bases between. The CDR3 totals 12 residues. Germline V gives CDR1 SGHTA, CDR2 FQGNSA. CDR3 in amino acids: CASSLRGMEAFF. DNA of the CDR3: TGTGCCAGCAGCTTAAGGGGCATGGAAGCTTTCTTT.

The rearrangement joins TRBV28 to TRBJ1-2; D unresolved. The V gene lost 2 bases and the J gene lost 4 bases, with 11 bases spanning the gap. The CDR3 is 14 amino acids. CDR1 is MDHEN and CDR2 is SYDVKM in the germline V gene. The CDR3 nucleotides read TGTGCCAGCAGTTTAGGACGTCGGGGCTATGGCTACACCTTC. Translating gives CASSLGRRGYGYTF.

This rearrangement joins TRBV19 to TRBJ2-3; 7 bases align to TRBD1. The germline V gene has CDR1 LNHDA and CDR2 SQIVND (reference sequence). This CDR3 region has 14 residues. The J segment lost 2 bases and the V segment lost 7 bases, leaving 6 bases of the junction unmatched. The CDR3 loop is CASTIGTVTDTQYF. CDR3 bases: TGTGCCAGTACGATTGGGACAGTCACAGATACGCAGTATTTT.

Turning to this clone: The same CDR3 is also encoded by other DNA sequences in this sample. The gene calls are TRBV5-1 and TRBJ1-1; D remains ambiguous. Trimming removed 1 base from V and 2 bases from J, with 6 bases in between. The CDR3 has 13 residues. From germline, CDR1 is SGHRS and CDR2 YFSETQ. CDR3 DNA: TGCGCCAGCAGCTTGACAGCCAACACTGAAGCTTTCTTT. It specifies CASSLTANTEAFF.

This clone has more than one count but fewer than ten. CDR3 residues: CASGAQGQETQYF. The CDR3 bases are TGTGCCAGCGGCGCACAGGGCCAAGAGACCCAGTACTTC. This rearrangement joins TRBV25-1 to TRBJ2-5; possibly TRBD1 for D (6 bases). CDR3 length: 13 residues. The germline CDR1 and CDR2 sequences are MGHDK and SYGVNS. Trimming took off 8 bases at V and 1 base at J, with 11 bases between the two ends.

The gene calls are TRBV6-4 and TRBJ1-6; possibly TRBD1 for D (6 bases). The length of the CDR3 is 16 residues. Germline assignment: CDR1 MRHNA and CDR2 SNTAGT. V lost 8 bases to trimming and J lost 0 bases, with 14 bases between them. CDR3 loop: CASSRDTSSYNSPLHF. Here the CDR3 DNA reads TGTGCCAGCTCTCGGGACACGAGCTCCTATAATTCACCCCTCCACTTT.

This clone has just a few counts. This chain links TRBV30 with TRBJ1-6; 8 bases agree with TRBD1. Germline CDR1 reads GTSNPN; CDR2 reads SVGIG (reference sequence). The junction had 5 bases not matched to a gene; V was cut back by 0 bases and J by 7 bases. This CDR3 comprises 15 residues. This CDR3 reads CAWSVGRGPNSPLHF. DNA of the CDR3: TGTGCCTGGAGTGTGGGCAGGGGGCCCAATTCACCCCTCCACTTT.

This clone appeared a few times. The gene calls are TRBV14 and TRBJ2-2; D call uncertain. Germline assignment: CDR1 SGHDN and CDR2 FVKESK. The CDR3 contains 14 residues. V was cut by 4 bases and J by 6 bases, with 12 bases left in between. The CDR3 sequence: CASSPSIWAGELFF. The CDR3 DNA follows: TGTGCCAGCAGCCCCTCCATCTGGGCCGGGGAGCTGTTTTTT.

The rearrangement joins TRBV9 to TRBJ1-2, with TRBD1 matching over 9 bases. CDR3 length: 14 amino acids. J gave up 4 bases and V 0 bases, and 1 base lay outside the gene matches. Germline V gene sequence: CDR1 SGDLS, CDR2 YYNGEE. The CDR3 loop reads CASSVATGGYGYTF. The CDR3 nucleotides read TGTGCCAGCAGCGTAGCGACAGGGGGCTATGGCTACACCTTC.

A single count supports this clone. V and J are TRBV7-6 and TRBJ2-7, with D possibly TRBD2 on 6 matching bases. V lost 6 bases and J 4 bases, leaving 16 bases between the germline ends. CDR1 is SGHVS, CDR2 FNYEAQ, per germline. The CDR3 sequence is 14 residues long. As DNA, the CDR3 is TGTGCCAGCAGTTCCTCGCGGGGAGCTTACGAGCAGTACTTC. Amino acids: CASSSSRGAYEQYF.

This clone has more than one count but fewer than ten. The chain carries TRBV2 and TRBJ1-2, with 7 bases aligning to TRBD1. Germline V gives CDR1 SNHLY, CDR2 FYNNEI. V lost 6 bases to trimming and J lost 2 bases; unmatched junction nucleotides: 6. This CDR3 contains 14 residues. Written as DNA, the CDR3 is TGTGCCAGCAGAGCCCAGACAGGGAACTATGGCTACACCTTC. Protein product: CASRAQTGNYGYTF.

This chain uses TRBV19 with TRBJ1-5; TRBD1 aligns across 8 bases. The length of the CDR3 is 15 residues. Germline trimming cut 8 bases from V and 7 bases from J; bases unmatched to any gene: 13. CDR1 and CDR2 from the germline V gene are LNHDA and SQIVND (reference sequence). The DNA for the CDR3 is TGTGCCAGTGAAGGGCGGCAGGGGGCGAGACAGCCCCAGCATTTT. The encoded protein is CASEGRQGARQPQHF.

This clone has more than one count but fewer than ten. The chain combines TRBV14 with TRBJ2-7, with 11 bases fitting TRBD2. The CDR3 is 16 amino acids. The trim removed 0 bases at V and 5 bases at J, leaving 6 bases unmatched. Germline-derived CDR1 and CDR2 are SGHDN and FVKESK. The CDR3, as DNA: TGTGCCAGCAGCCAAGAACGAGGACTAGCGGGTGACGAGCAGTACTTC. It encodes CASSQERGLAGDEQYF.